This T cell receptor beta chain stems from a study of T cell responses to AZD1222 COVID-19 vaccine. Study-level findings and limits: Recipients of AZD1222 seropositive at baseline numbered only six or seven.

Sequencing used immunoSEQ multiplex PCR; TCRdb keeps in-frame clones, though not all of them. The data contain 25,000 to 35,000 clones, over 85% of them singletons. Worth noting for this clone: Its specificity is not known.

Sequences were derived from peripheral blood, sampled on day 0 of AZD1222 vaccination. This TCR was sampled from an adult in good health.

CDR3 amino acids: CASSYGQSYEQYF. The CDR3 DNA follows: TGTGCCAGCAGTTACGGCCAGTCCTACGAGCAGTACTTC. The chain carries TRBV6-5 and TRBJ2-7; no definite D call. In germline, CDR1 is MNHEY, CDR2 SVGAGI. The germline V and J ends were trimmed by 2 bases and 1 base, with 6 bases remaining between them. The CDR3 length is 13 residues.